The subject of this entry is one T cell receptor beta chain. The data belong to a study of blood T cell repertoires in COVID-19. Looking at the study overall: Both acute and convalescent COVID-19 samples were obtained from the United States, Italy and Spain. From T cells, B-cell-depleted T cells, or PBMCs came the material, which was cDNA or gDNA.

As originally analysed: Researchers report that nucleated cell counts were estimated from reference gene primer amplification. Measured with immunoSEQ multiplex PCR; TCRdb has only the in-frame clones, and not every one. V and J calls and clone size are those listed in that table; D and trimming were worked out from the DNA. The sample yields roughly 250,000 clones, over 80% seen once. V shed 10 bases, J shed 5 bases, and the junction held 11 bases outside the gene matches. The CDR3 extends over 14 amino acids. Germline V gene lookup returns CDR1 SNHLY and CDR2 FYNNEI. The genes are TRBV2 and TRBJ1-5, with TRBD1 matching over 7 bases. Sequenced: peripheral blood. This TCR derives from a woman aged 40 to 50 with acute or convalescent COVID-19. The DNA of the CDR3 is TGTGCCACCCGGCGACAGGGATTGTATCAGCCCCAGCATTTT. Residues: CATRRQGLYQPQHF.